This is a list of T cell receptor beta chains from one sample in a study of T cells in Graves' hyperthyroidism and ophthalmopathy. TCRdb re-called the multiplex PCR reads with MiXCR, one entry per CDR3 protein. The sample holds fewer than 400,000 distinct CDR3 sequences, less than 20% seen once. Sequencing was carried out using blood. All receptors derive from a woman between 18 and 30 years old with Graves' hyperthyroidism that later progressed to Graves' ophthalmopathy. The CDR3 runs from the conserved cysteine through the conserved F or W. Each record gives: V gene, clone size, J gene, D gene, CDR3 protein, CDR3 DNA. D genes are given only for firm matches. Expanded clones get a size class; other rows say once, few or many, or leave the size out.

TRBV19,many,TRBJ2-1,NA,CASSIDLGGPSYNEQFF,TGTGCCAGTAGTATAGATCTGGGGGGTCCCTCCTACAATGAGCAGTTCTTC
TRBV6-1,many,TRBJ2-5,NA,CASSEASEGPQETQYF,TGTGCCAGCAGTGAAGCAAGCGAGGGGCCCCAAGAGACCCAGTACTTC
TRBV19,NA,TRBJ1-5,TRBD1,CATGGVLGNQPQHF,TGTGCTACAGGGGGGGTTCTAGGCAATCAGCCCCAGCATTTT
TRBV7-8,few,TRBJ2-1,NA,CASSAGREQFF,TGTGCCAGCAGCGCGGGACGCGAGCAGTTCTTC
TRBV5-1,NA,TRBJ2-5,TRBD2,CASSYKGLQQETQYF,TGCGCCAGCAGCTACAAGGGACTACAGCAAGAGACCCAGTACTTC
TRBV6-6,few,TRBJ2-5,NA,CASSYRDGNQETQYF,TGTGCCAGCAGTTACCGGGACGGTAATCAAGAGACCCAGTACTTC
TRBV4-1,many,TRBJ1-1,NA,CASSLTGPGNTEAFF,TGCGCCAGCAGCCTGACAGGCCCTGGGAACACTGAAGCTTTCTTT
TRBV2,many,TRBJ2-1,NA,CASCGSYNEQFF,TGTGCCAGCTGTGGCTCCTACAATGAGCAGTTCTTC
TRBV6-1,many,TRBJ2-5,NA,CASSSPGAVQYF,TGTGCCAGCAGTTCCCCAGGGGCGGTCCAGTACTTC
TRBV7-9,NA,TRBJ2-5,NA,CASSLWENQETQYF,TGTGCCAGCAGCTTATGGGAGAACCAAGAGACCCAGTACTTC
TRBV6-1,few,TRBJ2-1,TRBD1,CASSDWTGTEQFF,TGTGCCAGCAGTGACTGGACAGGGACTGAGCAGTTCTTC
TRBV7-9,few,TRBJ1-2,NA,CASSLAYGGASAYGYTF,TGTGCCAGCAGCTTAGCGTACGGCGGCGCCTCCGCCTATGGCTACACCTTC
TRBV12-3/TRBV12-4,many,TRBJ1-1,NA,CASRTTGGNTEAFF,TGTGCCAGCAGGACGACAGGAGGGAACACTGAAGCTTTCTTT
TRBV12-3/TRBV12-4,many,TRBJ2-2,TRBD2,CASSLGLAAYTGELFF,TGTGCCAGCAGTTTGGGACTAGCGGCCTACACCGGGGAGCTGTTTTTT
TRBV7-9,NA,TRBJ2-7,NA,CASSSNDRQYEQYF,TGTGCCAGCAGCTCAAACGACAGACAGTACGAGCAGTACTTC
TRBV28,many,TRBJ2-5,TRBD2,CASSPGVGELAGGPGETQYF,TGTGCCAGCAGCCCGGGAGTTGGAGAACTAGCGGGAGGGCCGGGGGAGACCCAGTACTTC
TRBV3-1,many,TRBJ1-1,NA,CASSQLPARRLDGAFF,TGTGCCAGCAGCCAGCTCCCGGCGCGCAGACTGGATGGAGCTTTCTTT
TRBV4-1,few,TRBJ2-7,NA,CASSQVTEFEQYF,TGCGCCAGCAGCCAGGTTACAGAGTTCGAGCAGTACTTC
TRBV12-3/TRBV12-4,NA,TRBJ1-4,NA,CASSNRVNEKLFF,TGTGCCAGCAGTAACAGGGTTAATGAAAAACTGTTTTTT
TRBV20-1,many,TRBJ2-5,NA,CSARGAPWRPQETQYF,TGCAGTGCTAGAGGAGCACCTTGGCGACCCCAAGAGACCCAGTACTTC
TRBV2,many,TRBJ2-3,NA,CASSGGSDLGDTQYF,TGTGCCAGCAGTGGGGGTAGCGACCTCGGAGATACGCAGTATTTT
TRBV20-1,many,TRBJ2-3,NA,CSAPENTDTQYF,TGCAGTGCTCCCGAAAACACAGATACGCAGTATTTT
TRBV7-2,few,TRBJ2-3,NA,CASSWQSTDTQYF,TGTGCCAGCAGCTGGCAAAGCACAGATACGCAGTATTTT
TRBV6-1,few,TRBJ2-2,TRBD2,CASTSSGKSTGELFF,TGTGCCAGCACCTCGAGCGGGAAGAGCACCGGGGAGCTGTTTTTT
TRBV2,NA,TRBJ1-1,TRBD1,CASSAGGVNTEAFF,TGTGCCAGCAGTGCAGGGGGCGTGAACACTGAAGCTTTCTTT
TRBV12-3/TRBV12-4,NA,TRBJ2-1,TRBD2,CASSVGLAGGFPGNEQFF,TGTGCCAGCAGTGTGGGACTAGCGGGAGGCTTCCCAGGGAATGAGCAGTTCTTC
TRBV18,many,TRBJ2-7,NA,CASSPVAATSYEQYF,TGTGCCAGCTCACCAGTGGCAGCGACCTCCTACGAGCAGTACTTC
TRBV18,many,TRBJ1-2,TRBD1,CASSPRGTGQSGYTF,TGTGCCAGCTCACCAAGGGGGACAGGACAGAGTGGCTACACCTTC
TRBV4-1,NA,TRBJ2-1,TRBD2,CASSQGLAGVLNEQFF,TGCGCCAGCAGCCAAGGACTAGCGGGAGTTCTTAATGAGCAGTTCTTC
TRBV28,many,TRBJ1-1,NA,CASSLQITAPNTEAFF,TGTGCCAGCAGCCTACAAATAACAGCTCCGAACACTGAAGCTTTCTTT
TRBV20-1,NA,TRBJ2-1,NA,CSASLGGYNEQFF,TGCAGTGCTAGCCTCGGTGGCTACAATGAGCAGTTCTTC
TRBV7-2,few,TRBJ2-7,TRBD2,CASSLGAGAMNEQYF,TGTGCCAGCAGCTTAGGGGCGGGAGCAATGAACGAGCAGTACTTC
TRBV18,few,TRBJ2-6,NA,CASNTRGGGANVLTF,TGTGCCAGCAATACGAGGGGAGGCGGGGCCAACGTCCTGACTTTC
TRBV6-1,many,TRBJ1-2,NA,CASSLTINYGYTF,TGTGCCAGCAGTTTGACGATCAACTATGGCTACACCTTC
TRBV20-1,NA,TRBJ2-7,NA,CSARVEGPRRYEQYF,TGCAGTGCTAGAGTAGAGGGTCCCAGGCGCTACGAGCAGTACTTC
TRBV2,many,TRBJ1-5,NA,CASRGEGGLGQPQHF,TGTGCCAGCAGGGGGGAAGGAGGTTTAGGACAGCCCCAGCATTTT
TRBV5-1,NA,TRBJ1-3,NA,CASSLGGRGDSGNTIYF,TGCGCCAGCAGCTTGGGGGGGCGAGGGGACTCTGGAAACACCATATATTTT
TRBV29-1,many,TRBJ2-2,NA,CSVEDVSGFDGELFF,TGCAGCGTTGAAGATGTTTCAGGGTTCGACGGGGAGCTGTTTTTT
TRBV7-9,NA,TRBJ1-1,NA,CASSAEREAFF,TGTGCCAGCAGCGCTGAAAGGGAAGCTTTCTTT
TRBV15,few,TRBJ1-2,NA,CATSRDKGDWYGYTF,TGTGCCACCAGCAGAGATAAAGGGGATTGGTATGGCTACACCTTC
TRBV27,NA,TRBJ2-3,NA,CASSPPGRSTDTQYF,TGTGCCAGCAGTCCCCCAGGGCGAAGCACAGATACGCAGTATTTT
TRBV5-1,many,TRBJ2-3,NA,CASSLSDFTDTQYF,TGCGCCAGCAGCTTAAGTGATTTCACAGATACGCAGTATTTT
TRBV19,few,TRBJ2-1,NA,CASSKSNLRGIPQFF,TGTGCCAGTAGTAAATCCAACCTCAGGGGAATCCCTCAGTTCTTC
TRBV29-1,many,TRBJ2-3,TRBD1,CSVDGTANTDTQYF,TGCAGCGTCGACGGGACAGCGAACACAGATACGCAGTATTTT
TRBV14,NA,TRBJ2-5,TRBD2,CASSQASGGGETQYF,TGTGCCAGCAGCCAAGCTTCGGGGGGAGGAGAGACCCAGTACTTC
TRBV20-1,once,TRBJ2-7,NA,CSVSSGEQYF,TGCAGCGTGTCATCGGGCGAGCAGTACTTC
TRBV6-2/TRBV6-3,NA,TRBJ1-5,NA,CASSYRGTGNQPQHF,TGTGCCAGCAGTTACCGGGGGACGGGCAATCAGCCCCAGCATTTT
TRBV4-1,many,TRBJ1-1,NA,CASSRIADITFMNTEAFF,TGCGCCAGCAGCCGCATAGCGGACATAACATTCATGAACACTGAAGCTTTCTTT
TRBV20-1,NA,TRBJ2-7,NA,CSARTTDRDYEQYF,TGCAGTGCTCGAACAACGGACAGAGACTACGAGCAGTACTTC
TRBV27,many,TRBJ2-7,TRBD1,CASSLTTGQGWYEQYF,TGTGCCAGCAGTCTCACCACGGGACAGGGCTGGTACGAGCAGTACTTC